Sequencing of this T cell receptor beta chain was carried out in a study of cytomegalovirus exposure and HLA in healthy donors. This clone occurred a few times. Vbeta (60) and Jbeta (13) primers were used in the PCR. Sequenced by immunoSEQ multiplex PCR; TCRdb stores in-frame clones only, minus some. This sample has some 170,000 clones, with 70% to 90% found just once. The ends lost 6 bases at V and 3 bases at J; junction bases unmatched: 6. Germline CDR1 reads MNHEY; CDR2 reads SVGAGI. The CDR3 loop spans 15 amino acids. Source material: PBMCs. The receptor's source is a woman between 25 and 40 years old in good health and CMV-seronegative. J is TRBJ2-2 and V is TRBV6-5; TRBD1 aligns across 8 bases. CDR3 protein: CASRRRDRYTGELFF. CDR3 in DNA: TGTGCCAGCAGACGCCGGGACAGGTACACCGGGGAGCTGTTTTTT.